This TCR beta chain is drawn from a study of blood T cell repertoires in COVID-19. Germline assignment: CDR1 MDHEN and CDR2 SYDVKM. V dropped 1 base and J dropped 1 base, with 20 bases sitting between them. This CDR3 region has 19 residues. Only in-frame clones appear in the TCRdb table, and some are missing; sequencing was by immunoSEQ multiplex PCR. The data hold roughly 410,000 clones, with 80% to 90% observed a single time. The TCR was taken from a man in his forties or fifties with acute or convalescent COVID-19. This rearrangement joins TRBV28 to TRBJ1-5; a weak D match, TRBD1 (5 bases). Sequenced material: peripheral blood. CDR3 sequence: CASSLYRGSGAVSNQPQHF. CDR3 sequence (DNA): TGTGCCAGCAGTTTATATCGGGGGTCGGGTGCGGTGAGCAATCAGCCCCAGCATTTT.